One sample yielded the 13 T cell receptor beta chains listed below, sequenced in a study of T cells after yellow fever vaccination. TCRdb ran MiXCR on the 5' RACE reads and lists one entry per CDR3 protein. The sample consists of tens of thousands of distinct CDR3 sequences, about 7.2% of them appearing once. This sample comprised CD8+ T cells sorted from PBMCs, obtained 10 to 11 days after the first yellow fever vaccination. The origin of the receptors is a young man who received the YFV17D yellow fever vaccine.

This clonotype appeared many times. The V call is TRBV7-8, the J call TRBJ2-5; D is undetermined. V shed 0 bases and J shed 5 bases, with 4 bases lying between them. The CDR3 is made up of 12 amino acids. Germline values: CDR1 SGHVS, CDR2 FQNEAQ. The CDR3 is CASSLAFETQYF. DNA for the CDR3: TGTGCCAGCAGCTTAGCGTTCGAGACCCAGTACTTC.

This clonotype was recorded at least ten times. This chain links TRBV2 with TRBJ1-1; D is ambiguous. V gave up 3 bases and J gave up 6 bases, with 14 bases separating them. CDR3 length: 14 residues. Germline lookup yields CDR1 SNHLY and CDR2 FYNNEI. This chain's CDR3 is CASSEASPWAEAFF. CDR3 sequence (DNA): TGTGCCAGCAGTGAGGCCAGCCCTTGGGCTGAAGCTTTCTTT.

There are a few counts of this clonotype. The CDR3 DNA sequence: TGTGCCAGCAGCTTAACGGGATCGGATGGCTACACCTTC. Amino acid sequence: CASSLTGSDGYTF. The V and J genes are TRBV7-9 and TRBJ1-2; D gene ambiguous. The V end lost 2 bases, the J end lost 6 bases, and 10 bases lay between the germline ends. CDR1 and CDR2 (germline): SEHNR, FQNEAQ (reference sequence). The CDR3 is 13 residues long. Supplemented by reference TRBV7-9 and TRBJ1-2, the full variable domain reads DTGVSQNPRHKITKRGQNVTFRCDPISEHNRLYWYRQTLGQGPEFLTYFQNEAQLEKSRLLSDRFSAERPKGSFSTLEIQRTEQGDSAMYLCASSLTGSDGYTFGSGTRLTVV.

This clonotype was recorded at least ten times. The V and J genes are TRBV9 and TRBJ2-3; 12 positions agree with TRBD1. Germline V gene sequence: CDR1 SGDLS, CDR2 YYNGEE. The junction had 6 bases not matched to a gene; V was cut back by 2 bases and J by 5 bases. The CDR3 has 16 residues. CDR3: CASSVGQGAFQDTQYF. For the CDR3, the DNA is TGTGCCAGCAGCGTGGGACAGGGGGCTTTTCAAGATACGCAGTATTTT.

This chain connects TRBV19 to TRBJ1-3; TRBD1 is a possible D gene (5 bases). In germline, CDR1 is LNHDA, CDR2 SQIVND (reference sequence). The CDR3 spans 16 residues. V was clipped by 4 bases and J by 0 bases, with 13 bases between them. The CDR3 sequence is CASSTGTTDSGNTIYF. CDR3 nucleotides: TGTGCCAGTAGTACCGGGACGACAGACTCTGGAAACACCATATATTTT.

This clonotype was counted at least ten times. The gene calls are TRBV6-4 and TRBJ1-2, with D hard to call. V shed 2 bases and J shed 6 bases, with 16 bases lying between them. Germline assignment: CDR1 MRHNA and CDR2 SNTAGT. This CDR3 has 15 residues. In nucleotides, the CDR3 is TGTGCCAGCAGTGACGGAGGGCCCTTCCCGAATGGCTACACCTTC. Its translation is CASSDGGPFPNGYTF.

Many counts were recorded for this clonotype. The V and J genes are TRBV20-1 and TRBJ1-2; D gene ambiguous. V lost 2 bases, J lost 3 bases, and 16 bases lay in between. Per germline, CDR1 DFQATT and CDR2 SNEGSKA (reference sequence). The CDR3 spans 15 residues. CDR3 sequence reads: CSARSSRAGDYGYTF. DNA of the CDR3: TGCAGTGCTAGATCCTCCCGGGCAGGAGACTATGGCTACACCTTC.

Note on this clonotype: This may stem from a read error, because a much larger clone lies one nucleotide away. The gene calls are TRBV6-1 and TRBJ2-1; the D is unclear. The CDR3 totals 10 residues. V lost 11 bases to trimming and J lost 7 bases, with 9 bases between them. Germline CDR1 reads MNHNS; CDR2 reads SASEGT. The CDR3 DNA is TGTGCCGGCGCGAGGAATGAGCAGTTCTTC. The encoded protein is CAGARNEQFF.

V is TRBV4-2 and J is TRBJ1-5; D is possibly TRBD1 (5 bases). The length of the CDR3 is 14 residues. CDR1 and CDR2 from the germline V gene are LGHNA and YNFKEQ. Trimming shortened V by 4 bases and J by 9 bases, and 16 bases separated the two germline ends. CDR3: CASSRGRGDRPQHF. CDR3 nucleotides: TGTGCCAGCAGCCGAGGAAGAGGAGACAGGCCCCAGCATTTT.

This clonotype occurred a few times. CDR3 region: CASSWETGTYGYTF. The CDR3 DNA sequence: TGTGCCAGCAGCTGGGAAACAGGGACCTATGGCTACACCTTC. The V call is TRBV7-9, the J call TRBJ1-2, with D possibly TRBD1 on 6 matching bases. The V gene lost 4 bases and the J gene lost 4 bases, with 13 bases spanning the gap. This CDR3 spans 14 amino acids. Germline assignment: CDR1 SEHNR and CDR2 FQNEAQ (reference sequence).

This clonotype was counted at least ten times. V usage is TRBV29-1 and J usage is TRBJ2-7; D is uncertain. Germline lookup yields CDR1 SQVTM and CDR2 ANQGSEA. The ends were cut back, 4 bases at V and 3 bases at J, with 16 bases in the middle. The CDR3 is 14 residues long. For the CDR3, the DNA is TGCAGCGTTGTTTTGACAACCACCGACTACGAGCAGTACTTC. Amino acid sequence: CSVVLTTTDYEQYF.

In its sample, this clonotype was seen a few times. The rearrangement uses TRBV7-2 and TRBJ1-5, with TRBD1 as a possible D gene (5 bases). CDR3 size: 15 residues. From germline, CDR1 is SGHTA and CDR2 FQGNSA. Trimming shortened V by 5 bases and J by 1 base, and 12 bases separated the two germline ends. The CDR3 spells CASSASGWSNQPQHF. In nucleotides, the CDR3 is TGTGCCAGCAGCGCCTCAGGGTGGAGCAATCAGCCCCAGCATTTT. Using reference TRBV7-2 and TRBJ1-5 for the parts outside the CDR3, the full variable domain is GAGVSQSPSNKVTEKGKDVELRCDPISGHTALYWYRQSLGQGLEFLIYFQGNSAPDKSGLPSDRFSAERTGGSVSTLTIQRTQQEDSAVYLCASSASGWSNQPQHFGDGTRLSIL.

This clonotype has a handful of counts. This rearrangement joins TRBV12-3 or TRBV12-4 to TRBJ1-5, with a possible D match to TRBD1 (6 bases). V was cut by 5 bases and J by 0 bases, with 17 bases left in between. CDR3 size: 17 residues. The CDR3 protein is CASSPTGFPYSNQPQHF. CDR3 coding DNA: TGTGCCAGCAGTCCGACAGGATTTCCTTATAGCAATCAGCCCCAGCATTTT.